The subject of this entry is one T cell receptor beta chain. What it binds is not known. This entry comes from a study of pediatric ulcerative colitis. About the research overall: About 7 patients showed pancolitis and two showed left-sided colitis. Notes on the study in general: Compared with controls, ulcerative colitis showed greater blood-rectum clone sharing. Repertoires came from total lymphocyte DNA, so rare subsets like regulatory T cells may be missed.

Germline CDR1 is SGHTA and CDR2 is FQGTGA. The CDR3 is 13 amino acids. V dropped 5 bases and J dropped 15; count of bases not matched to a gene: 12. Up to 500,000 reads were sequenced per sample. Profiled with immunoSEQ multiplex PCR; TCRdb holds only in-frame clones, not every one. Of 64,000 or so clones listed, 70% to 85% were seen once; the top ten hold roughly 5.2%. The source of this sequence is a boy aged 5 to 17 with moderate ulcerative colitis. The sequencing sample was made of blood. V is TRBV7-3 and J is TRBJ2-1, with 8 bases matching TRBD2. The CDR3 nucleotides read TGTGCCAGCAGCCCGCCGCGGGGGGACCTCTTGTTCTTC. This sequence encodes CASSPPRGDLLFF.